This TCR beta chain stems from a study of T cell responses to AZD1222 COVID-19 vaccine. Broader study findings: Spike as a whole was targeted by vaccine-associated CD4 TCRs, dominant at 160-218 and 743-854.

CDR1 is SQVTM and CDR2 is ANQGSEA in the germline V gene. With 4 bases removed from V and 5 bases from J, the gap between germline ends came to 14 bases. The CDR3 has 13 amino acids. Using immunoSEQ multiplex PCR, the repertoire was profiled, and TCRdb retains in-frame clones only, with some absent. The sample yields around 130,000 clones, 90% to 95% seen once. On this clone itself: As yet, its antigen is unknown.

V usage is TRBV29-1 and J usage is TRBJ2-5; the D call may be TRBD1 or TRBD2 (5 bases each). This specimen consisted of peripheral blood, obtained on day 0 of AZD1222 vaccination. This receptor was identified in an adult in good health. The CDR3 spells CSVAGTRRETQYF. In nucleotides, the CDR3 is TGCAGCGTTGCCGGGACGCGAAGGGAGACCCAGTACTTC.